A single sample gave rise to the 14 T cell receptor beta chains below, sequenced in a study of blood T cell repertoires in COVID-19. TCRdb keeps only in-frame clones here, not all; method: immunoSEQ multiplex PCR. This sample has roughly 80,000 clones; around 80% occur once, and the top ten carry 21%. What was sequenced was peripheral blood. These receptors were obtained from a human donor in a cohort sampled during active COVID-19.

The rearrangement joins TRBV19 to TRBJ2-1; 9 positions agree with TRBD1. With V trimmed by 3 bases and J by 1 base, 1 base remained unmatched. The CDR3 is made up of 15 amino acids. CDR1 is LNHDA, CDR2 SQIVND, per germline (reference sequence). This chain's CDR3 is CASSMGQGSYNEQFF. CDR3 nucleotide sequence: TGTGCCAGTAGTATGGGACAGGGATCCTACAATGAGCAGTTCTTC.

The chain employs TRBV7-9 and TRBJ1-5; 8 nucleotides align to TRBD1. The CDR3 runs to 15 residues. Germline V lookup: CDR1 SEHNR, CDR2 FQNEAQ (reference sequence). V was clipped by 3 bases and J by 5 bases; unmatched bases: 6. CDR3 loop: CASSFGQGAYQPQHF. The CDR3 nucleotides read TGTGCCAGCAGCTTCGGACAGGGAGCTTATCAGCCCCAGCATTTT. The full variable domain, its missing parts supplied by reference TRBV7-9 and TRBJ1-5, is DTGVSQNPRHKITKRGQNVTFRCDPISEHNRLYWYRQTLGQGPEFLTYFQNEAQLEKSRLLSDRFSAERPKGSFSTLEIQRTEQGDSAMYLCASSFGQGAYQPQHFGDGTRLSIL.

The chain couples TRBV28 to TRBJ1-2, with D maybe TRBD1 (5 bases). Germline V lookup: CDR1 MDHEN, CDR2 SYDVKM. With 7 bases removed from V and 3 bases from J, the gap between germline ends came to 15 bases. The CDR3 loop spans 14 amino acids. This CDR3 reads CASKGGAPYYGYTF. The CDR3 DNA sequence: TGTGCCAGCAAGGGAGGGGCTCCTTACTATGGCTACACCTTC.

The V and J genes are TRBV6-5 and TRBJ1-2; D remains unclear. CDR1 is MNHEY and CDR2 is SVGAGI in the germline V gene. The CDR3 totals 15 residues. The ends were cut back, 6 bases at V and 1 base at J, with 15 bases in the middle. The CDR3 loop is CASSRDIWINYGYTF. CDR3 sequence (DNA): TGTGCCAGCAGCCGTGACATCTGGATTAACTATGGCTACACCTTC.

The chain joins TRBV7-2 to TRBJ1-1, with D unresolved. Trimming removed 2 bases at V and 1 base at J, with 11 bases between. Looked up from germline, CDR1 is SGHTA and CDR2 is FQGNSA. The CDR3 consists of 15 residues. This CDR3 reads CASSLPGRSNTEAFF. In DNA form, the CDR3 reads TGTGCCAGCAGCTTACCCGGCAGGTCGAACACTGAAGCTTTCTTT.

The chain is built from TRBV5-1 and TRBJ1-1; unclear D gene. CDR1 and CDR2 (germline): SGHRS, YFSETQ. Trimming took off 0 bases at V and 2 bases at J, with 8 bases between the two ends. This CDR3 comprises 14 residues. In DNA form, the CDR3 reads TGCGCCAGCAGCTTGGCCTATGATAACACTGAAGCTTTCTTT. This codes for CASSLAYDNTEAFF. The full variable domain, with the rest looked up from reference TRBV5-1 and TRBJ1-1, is KAGVTQTPRYLIKTRGQQVTLSCSPISGHRSVSWYQQTPGQGLQFLFEYFSETQRNKGNFPGRFSGRQFSNSRSEMNVSTLELGDSALYLCASSLAYDNTEAFFGQGTRLTVV.

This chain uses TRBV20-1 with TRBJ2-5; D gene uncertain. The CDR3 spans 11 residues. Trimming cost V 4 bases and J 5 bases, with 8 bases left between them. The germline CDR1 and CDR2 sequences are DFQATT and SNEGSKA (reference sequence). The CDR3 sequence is CSATRQETQYF. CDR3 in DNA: TGCAGTGCTACCCGCCAGGAGACCCAGTACTTC.

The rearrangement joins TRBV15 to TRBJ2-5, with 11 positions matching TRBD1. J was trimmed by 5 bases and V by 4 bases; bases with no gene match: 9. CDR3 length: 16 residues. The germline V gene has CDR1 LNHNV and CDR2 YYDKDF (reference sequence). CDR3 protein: CATSTKDRGLGETQYF. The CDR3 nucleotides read TGTGCCACCAGCACAAAGGACAGGGGGCTAGGGGAGACCCAGTACTTC.

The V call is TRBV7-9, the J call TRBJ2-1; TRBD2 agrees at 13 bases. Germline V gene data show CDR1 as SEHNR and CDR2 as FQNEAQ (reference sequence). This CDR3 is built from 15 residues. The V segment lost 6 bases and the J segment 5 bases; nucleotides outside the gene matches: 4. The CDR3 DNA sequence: TGTGCCAGCAGGAGACTAGCGGGGGGAAACAATGAGCAGTTCTTC. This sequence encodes CASRRLAGGNNEQFF.

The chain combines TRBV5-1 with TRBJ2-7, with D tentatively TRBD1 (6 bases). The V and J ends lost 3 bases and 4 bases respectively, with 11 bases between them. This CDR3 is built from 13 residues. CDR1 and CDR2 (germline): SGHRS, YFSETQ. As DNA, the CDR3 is TGCGCCAGCAGCTCCGGACAGTTATACGAGCAGTACTTC. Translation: CASSSGQLYEQYF.

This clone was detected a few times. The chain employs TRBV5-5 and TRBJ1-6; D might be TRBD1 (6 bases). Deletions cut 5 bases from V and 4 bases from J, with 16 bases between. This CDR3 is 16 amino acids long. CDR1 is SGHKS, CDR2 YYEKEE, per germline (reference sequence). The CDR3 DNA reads TGTGCCAGCAGTTTACAGGGATCCCTTTATAATTCACCCCTCCACTTT. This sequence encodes CASSLQGSLYNSPLHF.

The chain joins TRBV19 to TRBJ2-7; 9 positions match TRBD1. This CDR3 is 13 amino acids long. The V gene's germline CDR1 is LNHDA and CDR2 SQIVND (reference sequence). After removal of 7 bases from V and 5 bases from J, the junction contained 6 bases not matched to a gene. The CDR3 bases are TGTGCCAGTACCCTGGGACAGGGTAACGAGCAGTACTTC. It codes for CASTLGQGNEQYF.

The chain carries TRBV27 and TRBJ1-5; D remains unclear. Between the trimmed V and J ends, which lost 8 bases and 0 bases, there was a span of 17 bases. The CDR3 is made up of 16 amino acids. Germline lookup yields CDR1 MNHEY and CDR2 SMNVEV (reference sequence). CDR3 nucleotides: TGTGCCAGCGGATTTCCCCGGGTCAATAGCAATCAGCCCCAGCATTTT. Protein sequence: CASGFPRVNSNQPQHF.

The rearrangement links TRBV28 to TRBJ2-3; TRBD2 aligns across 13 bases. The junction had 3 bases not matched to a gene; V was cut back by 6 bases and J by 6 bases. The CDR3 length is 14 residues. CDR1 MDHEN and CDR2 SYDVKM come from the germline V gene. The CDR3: CASRLGLAGDTQYF. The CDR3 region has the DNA TGTGCCAGCAGACTGGGACTAGCGGGGGATACGCAGTATTTT. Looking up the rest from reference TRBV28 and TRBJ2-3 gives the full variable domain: DVKVTQSSRYLVKRTGEKVFLECVQDMDHENMFWYRQDPGLGLRLIYFSYDVKMKEKGDIPEGYSVSREKKERFSLILESASTNQTSMYLCASRLGLAGDTQYFGPGTRLTVL.